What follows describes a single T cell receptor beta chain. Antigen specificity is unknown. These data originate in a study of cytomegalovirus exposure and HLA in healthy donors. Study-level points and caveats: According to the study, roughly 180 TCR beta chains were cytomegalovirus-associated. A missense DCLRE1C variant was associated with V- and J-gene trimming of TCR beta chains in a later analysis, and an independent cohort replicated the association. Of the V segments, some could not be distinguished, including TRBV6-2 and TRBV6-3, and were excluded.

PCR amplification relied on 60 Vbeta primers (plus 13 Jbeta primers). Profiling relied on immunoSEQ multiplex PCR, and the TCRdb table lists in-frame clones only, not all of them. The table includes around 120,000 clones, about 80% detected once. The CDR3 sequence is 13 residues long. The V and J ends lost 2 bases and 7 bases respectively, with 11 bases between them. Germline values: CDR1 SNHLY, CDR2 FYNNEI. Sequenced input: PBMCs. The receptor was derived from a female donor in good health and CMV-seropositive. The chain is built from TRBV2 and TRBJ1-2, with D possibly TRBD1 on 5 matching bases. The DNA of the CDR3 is TGTGCCAGCAGTGAACTACTGACAGCTGGCTACACCTTC. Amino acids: CASSELLTAGYTF.